These 25 T cell receptor beta chains were sequenced from one sample in a study of graft-versus-host responses after intestinal transplantation. Antigens for these TCRs are unknown. TCRdb's table, derived via immunoSEQ multiplex PCR, lists solely in-frame clones and lacks some. This sample has 96,000 or so clones; about 94% occur once, and the top ten carry around 0.18%. This material consisted of unstimulated CD4+ T cells sorted from spleen or lymph node cells, taken before intestinal transplant. The source is a human donor who received an intestinal transplant.

The chain recombines TRBV6-5 with TRBJ2-2, with TRBD1 identical over 9 bases. V dropped 1 base and J dropped 6; count of bases not matched to a gene: 6. The CDR3 contains 16 residues. CDR1 and CDR2 from the germline V gene are MNHEY and SVGAGI. The CDR3 loop reads CASSYLGTGLAGELFF. CDR3 nucleotides: TGTGCCAGCAGTTACTTAGGGACAGGGTTGGCCGGGGAGCTGTTTTTT.

The chain has TRBV7-9 and TRBJ2-5; 10 bases line up with TRBD1. V shed 1 base, J shed 4 bases, and the junction held 0 bases outside the gene matches. Germline lookup yields CDR1 SEHNR and CDR2 FQNEAQ (reference sequence). This CDR3 comprises 14 residues. The DNA for the CDR3 is TGTGCCAGCAGCTTAGGACAGGGGGCAGAGACCCAGTACTTC. Translating gives CASSLGQGAETQYF.

As to this clone: Other DNA sequences of this sample code for an identical CDR3. The rearrangement uses TRBV18 and TRBJ2-7, with 8 bases fitting TRBD1. The V gene end was trimmed by 2 bases and the J gene end by 0 bases; junction bases not matched to a gene: 0. The germline CDR1 and CDR2 sequences are KGHSH and LQKENI. The CDR3 is 14 amino acids. The CDR3 region is CASSPGTGSYEQYF. The CDR3 DNA is TGTGCCAGCTCACCAGGGACAGGCTCCTACGAGCAGTACTTC.

This clone was detected only once. The chain combines TRBV30 with TRBJ1-2; weak D call: TRBD1 (5 bases). Germline V lookup: CDR1 GTSNPN, CDR2 SVGIG (reference sequence). V dropped 2 bases and J dropped 4 bases, with 11 bases sitting between them. This CDR3 comprises 13 residues. In DNA, the CDR3 is TGTGCCTGGAGTTTCCAGGGAACCTATGGCTACACCTTC. It yields the protein CAWSFQGTYGYTF.

The chain is built from TRBV19 and TRBJ2-7; D uncertain. V lost 5 bases, J lost 3 bases, and 11 bases lay in between. Germline CDR1 LNHDA, CDR2 SQIVND (reference sequence). CDR3 size: 13 residues. CDR3 in amino acids: CASSRVPGYEQYF. Written as DNA, the CDR3 is TGTGCCAGTAGTCGGGTCCCGGGCTACGAGCAGTACTTC.

The V call is TRBV5-1, the J call TRBJ1-5, with a tentative D call TRBD1 (6 bases). The CDR3 is 15 amino acids. The V gene lost 4 bases and the J gene lost 0 bases, with 11 bases spanning the gap. The germline V gene has CDR1 SGHRS and CDR2 YFSETQ. The CDR3 protein is CASSVDSNSNQPQHF. The CDR3 DNA follows: TGCGCCAGCAGCGTGGACAGCAATAGCAATCAGCCCCAGCATTTT.

The chain links TRBV5-1 to TRBJ2-7; D possibly corresponds to TRBD1 (6 bases). V lost 0 bases and J lost 4, with 14 bases in between. Germline CDR1 is SGHRS and CDR2 is YFSETQ. CDR3 length equals 15 residues. The DNA of the CDR3 is TGCGCCAGCAGCTTGGGCAGGGGTAATCTTTACGAGCAGTACTTC. As protein: CASSLGRGNLYEQYF.

This clone appeared once. The chain links TRBV10-3 to TRBJ1-2; 7 positions agree with TRBD1. Germline CDR1 is ENHRY and CDR2 is SYGVKD. The CDR3 extends over 17 amino acids. The junction had 14 bases not matched to a gene; V was cut back by 4 bases and J by 3 bases. Here the CDR3 DNA reads TGTGCCATCAGTGGTACCGGGACAGTTACCAATGACTATGGCTACACCTTC. This codes for CAISGTGTVTNDYGYTF.

Concerning this clone: Other DNA sequences from this sample encode an identical CDR3 as well. The chain combines TRBV6-5 with TRBJ1-2, with 8 bases that match TRBD1. This CDR3 has 13 amino acids. V gave up 5 bases and J gave up 4 bases; unmatched junction bases: 3. Germline V CDR1 and CDR2: MNHEY, SVGAGI. The CDR3 reads CASSTGTGYGYTF. The CDR3, as DNA: TGTGCCAGCAGTACTGGGACAGGCTATGGCTACACCTTC.

V is TRBV27 and J is TRBJ1-2; 10 bases align to TRBD1. The ends lost 6 bases at V and 7 bases at J; junction bases unmatched: 2. This CDR3 comprises 12 residues. Germline CDR1 reads MNHEY; CDR2 reads SMNVEV (reference sequence). The CDR3, as DNA: TGTGCCAGCAGGACAGGGGGCTCTGGCTACACCTTC. Amino acid sequence: CASRTGGSGYTF.

This clone has more than one count but fewer than ten. Written as DNA, the CDR3 is TGTGCCAGTAGTATACAGGGGAATAATTCACCCCTCCACTTT. Its protein is CASSIQGNNSPLHF. The chain is built from TRBV19 and TRBJ1-6; D possibly corresponds to TRBD1 (6 bases). V was clipped by 2 bases and J by 5 bases, with 7 bases between them. CDR3 length: 14 residues. From germline, CDR1 is LNHDA and CDR2 SQIVND (reference sequence).

The rearrangement links TRBV7-2 to TRBJ1-2, with D possibly TRBD1 on 5 matching bases. Per germline, CDR1 SGHTA and CDR2 FQGNSA. Trimming removed 3 bases from V and 6 bases from J, with 20 bases in between. The length of the CDR3 is 16 residues. Written as DNA, the CDR3 is TGTGCCAGCAGCTTCCAGTCTGGCGGGGCTGAAAATGGCTACACCTTC. Encoded protein: CASSFQSGGAENGYTF.

The chain employs TRBV19 and TRBJ2-7; D unclear. V lost 5 bases and J lost 4, with 15 bases in between. The CDR3 runs to 14 residues. Germline CDR1 LNHDA, CDR2 SQIVND (reference sequence). CDR3 sequence reads: CASSVSWALYEQYF. CDR3 coding DNA: TGTGCCAGTAGTGTCTCTTGGGCCCTATACGAGCAGTACTTC.

This chain links TRBV5-4 with TRBJ1-1; TRBD1 agrees at 10 bases. Trimming cost V 0 bases and J 1 base; bases outside gene matches: 3. Germline V gene data show CDR1 as SGHNT and CDR2 as YYREEE (reference sequence). There are 16 residues in the CDR3. The CDR3, as DNA: TGTGCCAGCAGCTTGGGACAGGGGGCCGAGAACACTGAAGCTTTCTTT. This encodes CASSLGQGAENTEAFF.

The J gene is TRBJ2-7, the V gene TRBV29-1; 14 bases match TRBD2. The length of the CDR3 is 13 residues. V shed 6 bases, J shed 2 bases, and the junction held 0 bases outside the gene matches. The germline CDR1 and CDR2 sequences are SQVTM and ANQGSEA. The CDR3 sequence is CSVTSGGAYEQYF. The DNA of the CDR3 is TGCAGCGTGACTAGCGGGGGGGCCTACGAGCAGTACTTC.

In its sample, this clone was seen once. The chain combines TRBV30 with TRBJ2-7; 8 bases match TRBD2. This CDR3 comprises 18 residues. Germline lookup yields CDR1 GTSNPN and CDR2 SVGIG (reference sequence). Trimming removed 1 base from V and 7 bases from J; junction bases left unmatched: 21. CDR3 nucleotides: TGTGCCTGGAGTGGTGGTAGGAGCGGGAGTCCCGTGGGAGATGAGCAGTACTTC. Protein: CAWSGGRSGSPVGDEQYF.

The rearrangement uses TRBV4-3 and TRBJ2-7, with 8 bases matching TRBD1. The length of the CDR3 is 15 residues. Germline values: CDR1 LGHNA, CDR2 YSLEER. V lost 1 base, J lost 7 bases, and 9 bases stayed unmatched. The CDR3 loop reads CASSQAGGWLQEQYF. For the CDR3, the DNA is TGCGCCAGCAGCCAAGCAGGGGGCTGGCTTCAGGAGCAGTACTTC.

This chain joins TRBV5-4 and TRBJ1-6; maybe TRBD1 (6 bases). The CDR3 spans 16 residues. Per germline, CDR1 SGHNT and CDR2 YYREEE (reference sequence). Trimming took 4 bases from V and 4 from J, leaving 15 bases between them. As DNA, the CDR3 is TGTGCCAGCAGCGATGATCAGGGGCGATATAATTCACCCCTCCACTTT. It codes for CASSDDQGRYNSPLHF.

The count of this clone is one. The rearrangement uses TRBV23-1 and TRBJ1-1, with TRBD1 matching 9 bases. TRBV23-1 carries the ORF label, with uncertain function. The junction had 6 bases not matched to a gene; V was cut back by 2 bases and J by 5 bases. This CDR3 region has 15 residues. The CDR3 loop is CASSQGTGGRTEAFF. The CDR3 DNA is TGCGCCAGCAGTCAAGGAACAGGGGGCCGTACTGAAGCTTTCTTT.

The CDR3 spells CAWSEQGRDIQYF. The CDR3 DNA follows: TGTGCCTGGAGCGAACAGGGAAGGGACATTCAGTACTTC. This chain links TRBV30 with TRBJ2-4, with a possible D match to TRBD1 (6 bases). V was shortened by 3 bases and J by 8 bases, with 14 bases between the two germline ends. The V gene's germline CDR1 is GTSNPN and CDR2 SVGIG (reference sequence). CDR3 size: 13 residues. Drawing the rest from reference TRBV30 and TRBJ2-4, the complete variable domain is SQTIHQWPATLVQPVGSPLSLECTVEGTSNPNLYWYRQAAGRGLQLLFYSVGIGQISSEVPQNLSASRPQDRQFILSSKKLLLSDSGFYLCAWSEQGRDIQYFGAGTRLSVL.

This clone was seen only a few times. The chain uses TRBV6-1 and TRBJ1-1; perhaps TRBD1 as D (5 bases). V was shortened by 2 bases and J by 4 bases, with 11 bases between the two germline ends. The germline gives CDR1 MNHNS, CDR2 SASEGT. The CDR3 spans 14 residues. The CDR3 is CASSEIQAATEAFF. The CDR3 DNA is TGTGCCAGCAGTGAAATACAGGCCGCCACTGAAGCTTTCTTT.

The V and J genes are TRBV7-2 and TRBJ1-1; 9 bases agree with TRBD1. V shed 4 bases and J 4 bases; nucleotides not matched to a gene: 10. The V gene's germline CDR1 is SGHTA and CDR2 FQGNSA. The CDR3 extends over 16 amino acids. The CDR3 nucleotides are TGTGCCAGCAGCTCCACGGGGACAGGGTTGCGCACTGAAGCTTTCTTT. It specifies CASSSTGTGLRTEAFF.

This clone has a single count. V usage is TRBV7-2 and J usage is TRBJ1-1; weak D call: TRBD1 (6 bases). V lost 1 base, J lost 2 bases, and 14 bases lay in between. The CDR3 loop spans 16 amino acids. Germline CDR1 is SGHTA and CDR2 is FQGNSA. CDR3 coding DNA: TGTGCCAGCAGCTTAGGATGGGCTGGGGGCAACACTGAAGCTTTCTTT. It translates to CASSLGWAGGNTEAFF.

The rearrangement uses TRBV27 and TRBJ2-1; 13 bases align to TRBD2. Per germline, CDR1 MNHEY and CDR2 SMNVEV (reference sequence). The CDR3 length is 17 residues. V lost 3 bases to trimming and J lost 4 bases; unmatched junction nucleotides: 6. CDR3 in DNA: TGTGCCAGCAGTTTTTTACTAGCGGGAGGGAAATACAATGAGCAGTTCTTC. Translation gives CASSFLLAGGKYNEQFF.

The chain links TRBV5-1 to TRBJ2-7, with 8 bases identical to TRBD1. V lost 6 bases and J lost 2; bases outside the gene matches: 4. Germline V gene sequence: CDR1 SGHRS, CDR2 YFSETQ. The CDR3 extends over 13 amino acids. In DNA, the CDR3 is TGCGCCAGCAAGAGGACAGGGCCCTACGAGCAGTACTTC. It specifies CASKRTGPYEQYF.